This T cell receptor beta chain was recovered during a study of technical replicates of blood from a handful of donors. The assay was immunoSEQ multiplex PCR, and TCRdb's table has in-frame clones only and misses some. Of about 67,000 clones in the sample, about 98% were seen once. Germline-derived CDR1 and CDR2 are MNHEY and SVGAGI. The CDR3 runs to 15 residues. Trimming took 6 bases from V and 1 from J; bases not matched to a gene: 6. The receptor was derived from a human donor in good health. Sequencing was performed on T cells isolated from PBMCs. This rearrangement joins TRBV6-5 to TRBJ1-1, with 9 nucleotides matching TRBD1. This chain's CDR3 is CASRLTGQGNTEAFF. CDR3 sequence (DNA): TGTGCCAGCAGGCTAACGGGACAGGGGAACACTGAAGCTTTCTTT.